One and the same sample provided the 5 T cell receptor beta chains below, sequenced in a study of cytomegalovirus exposure and HLA in healthy donors. Researchers ran the PCR with 60 Vbeta and 13 Jbeta primers. This table comes from immunoSEQ multiplex PCR, and its TCRdb copy is limited to in-frame clones, with some not included. The listing contains some 130,000 clones. The specimen sequenced was PBMCs. These receptors all come from a woman aged 40-49 years in good health and CMV-seronegative.

This chain uses TRBV28 with TRBJ2-3, with 12 bases identical to TRBD2. CDR1 and CDR2 (germline): MDHEN, SYDVKM. J was trimmed by 7 bases and V by 6 bases; bases with no gene match: 11. The CDR3 contains 16 residues. CDR3 residues: CASSVTSGGMIYTQYF. The CDR3 DNA sequence: TGTGCCAGCAGCGTAACTAGCGGGGGGATGATTTATACGCAGTATTTT.

The chain couples TRBV28 to TRBJ2-7; D is possibly TRBD1 (6 bases). The CDR3 is made up of 16 amino acids. Germline CDR1 is MDHEN and CDR2 is SYDVKM. V lost 5 bases and J 4 bases, leaving 21 bases between the germline ends. The CDR3 is CASSTPGAPKPYEQYF. The CDR3 region has the DNA TGTGCCAGCAGTACCCCAGGGGCGCCGAAACCATACGAGCAGTACTTC.

The V gene is TRBV14, the J gene TRBJ2-3; 7 bases are shared with TRBD1. The germline V gene has CDR1 SGHDN and CDR2 FVKESK. V lost 8 bases, J lost 1 base, and 9 bases stayed unmatched. The CDR3 extends over 15 amino acids. The CDR3 region is CASARQGLGTDTQYF. CDR3 DNA: TGTGCCAGCGCACGACAGGGATTGGGCACAGATACGCAGTATTTT.

The gene calls are TRBV6-1 and TRBJ1-4, with a possible D match to TRBD1 (6 bases). Trimming left V 7 bases short and J 8 bases short, with 17 bases between. The CDR3 length is 14 residues. The germline V gene encodes CDR1 MNHNS and CDR2 SASEGT. The CDR3, as DNA: TGTGCCAGCACCCAAGGGGGGGCGGGAGAAAAACTGTTTTTT. This translates into CASTQGGAGEKLFF.

The V and J genes are TRBV27 and TRBJ1-4, with 7 bases matching TRBD1. The V and J ends lost 3 bases and 4 bases, in that order; junction bases with no gene match: 11. Germline CDR1 is MNHEY and CDR2 is SMNVEV (reference sequence). The CDR3 is 17 amino acids. This CDR3 reads CASSFFSTTGLNEKLFF. CDR3 in DNA: TGTGCCAGCAGTTTCTTTAGTACGACAGGGCTTAATGAAAAACTGTTTTTT.